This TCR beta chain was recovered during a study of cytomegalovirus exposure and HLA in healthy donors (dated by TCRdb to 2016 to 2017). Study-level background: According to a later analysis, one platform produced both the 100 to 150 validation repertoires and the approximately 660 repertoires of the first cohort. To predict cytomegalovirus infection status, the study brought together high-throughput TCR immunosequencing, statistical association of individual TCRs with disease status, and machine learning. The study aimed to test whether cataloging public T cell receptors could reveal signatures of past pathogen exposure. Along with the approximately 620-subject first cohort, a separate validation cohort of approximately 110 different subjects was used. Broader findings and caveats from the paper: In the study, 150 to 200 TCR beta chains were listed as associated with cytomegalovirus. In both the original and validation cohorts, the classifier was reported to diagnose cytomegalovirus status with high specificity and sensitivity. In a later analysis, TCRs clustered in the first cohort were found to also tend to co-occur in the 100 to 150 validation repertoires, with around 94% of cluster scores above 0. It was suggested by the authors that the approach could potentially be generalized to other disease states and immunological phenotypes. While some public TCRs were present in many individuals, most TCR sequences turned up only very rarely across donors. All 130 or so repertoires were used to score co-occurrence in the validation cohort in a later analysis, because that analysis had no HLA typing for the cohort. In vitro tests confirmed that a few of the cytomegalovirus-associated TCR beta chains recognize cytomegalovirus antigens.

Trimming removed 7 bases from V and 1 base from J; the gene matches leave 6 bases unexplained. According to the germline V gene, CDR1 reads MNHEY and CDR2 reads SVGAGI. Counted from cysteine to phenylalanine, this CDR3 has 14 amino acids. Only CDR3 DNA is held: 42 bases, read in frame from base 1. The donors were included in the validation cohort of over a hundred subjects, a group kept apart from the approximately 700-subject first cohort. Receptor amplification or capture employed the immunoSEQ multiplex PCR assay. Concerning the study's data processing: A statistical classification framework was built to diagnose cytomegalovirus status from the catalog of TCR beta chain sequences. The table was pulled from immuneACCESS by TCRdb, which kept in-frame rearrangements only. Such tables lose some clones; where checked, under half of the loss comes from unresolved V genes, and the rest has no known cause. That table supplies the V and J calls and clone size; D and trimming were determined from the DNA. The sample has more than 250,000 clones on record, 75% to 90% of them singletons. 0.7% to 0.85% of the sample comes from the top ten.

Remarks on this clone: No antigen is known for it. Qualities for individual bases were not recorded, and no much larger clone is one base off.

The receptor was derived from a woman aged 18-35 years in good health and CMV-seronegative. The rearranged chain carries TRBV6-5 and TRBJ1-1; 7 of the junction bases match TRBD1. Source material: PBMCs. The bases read TGTGCCAGCATCCGGACAGGCGAGAACACTGAAGCTTTCTTT. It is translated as CASIRTGENTEAFF.